This T cell receptor (beta chain) was sequenced for a study of T cells in Graves' hyperthyroidism and ophthalmopathy. The CDR3 regions of TCR beta were amplified from RNA transcripts. The TCR CDR3 first-round RT-PCR relied on the HTBI primer set. TCRdb ran MiXCR on the multiplex PCR reads and lists one entry per CDR3 protein. The table records 500,000 to 700,000 distinct CDR3 sequences, approximately 15% of them present only once. This clonotype was detected ten times or more. The germline V and J ends were trimmed by 4 bases and 5 bases, with 12 bases remaining between them. The CDR3 is 14 residues long. Germline CDR1 reads SNHLY; CDR2 reads FYNNEI. Aged 18 to 65, the patients had hyperthyroidism that was newly diagnosed and had lasted under 2 months.

The genes are TRBV2 and TRBJ1-5; D gene ambiguous. The sequence came from a woman between 18 and 30 years old with Graves' hyperthyroidism. What was sequenced was blood. The CDR3 region has the DNA TGTGCCAGCAGTGTGAGGGAGTGGTATCAGCCCCAGCATTTT. This codes for CASSVREWYQPQHF. Full variable domain (rest looked up from reference TRBV2 and TRBJ1-5): EPEVTQTPSHQVTQMGQEVILRCVPISNHLYFYWYRQILGQKVEFLVSFYNNEISEKSEIFDDQFSVERPDGSNFTLKIRSTKLEDSAMYFCASSVREWYQPQHFGDGTRLSIL.